A selection of T cell receptor beta chains follows, all from one sample in a study of shared clonotypes between healthy human individuals. The assay was immunoSEQ multiplex PCR, and TCRdb's table has in-frame clones only and misses some. The table includes about 960,000 clones, roughly 72% detected once. The sequenced sample was memory CD4+ T cells sorted from blood. Receptor source: a man aged 18 to 35 in good health. The CDR3 runs from the conserved cysteine through the conserved F or W. The D gene is left open where the match is weak. The size entry is marked missing in some rows and otherwise reads once, few, many or a size class.

>.|TRBV20-1|.|TRBJ1-1
CSARDPLKAFF
TGCAGTGCTAGAGATCCTCTTAAAGCTTTCTTT
>.|TRBV7-2|.|TRBJ1-5
CASSLAGSNQPQHF
TGTGCCAGCAGCTTAGCGGGGAGCAATCAGCCCCAGCATTTT
>.|TRBV9|few|TRBJ2-2
CASSVGGRVTGELFF
TGTGCCAGCAGCGTCGGAGGGCGGGTCACCGGGGAGCTGTTTTTT
>TRBD2|TRBV10-3|.|TRBJ2-7
CAIRNILAGVGEQYF
TGTGCCATCAGAAATATACTAGCGGGAGTGGGGGAGCAGTACTTC
>.|TRBV18|.|TRBJ1-2
CASSPVPALDLGTF
TGTGCCAGCTCACCAGTCCCAGCTCTCGATCTCGGAACATTC
>TRBD2|TRBV6-1|.|TRBJ2-5
CASSIAGGVETQYF
TGTGCCAGCAGTATAGCGGGGGGGGTCGAGACCCAGTACTTC
>.|TRBV10-3|few|TRBJ2-7
CAISEYRYSYEQYF
TGTGCCATCAGTGAGTACAGGTATTCCTACGAGCAGTACTTC
>.|TRBV5-1|.|TRBJ2-2
CASSLELANTGELFF
TGCGCCAGCAGCTTGGAGCTAGCGAACACCGGGGAGCTGTTTTTT
>TRBD1|TRBV5-4|many|TRBJ1-1
CASKRDRGNTEAFF
TGTGCCAGCAAACGGGACAGGGGAAACACTGAAGCTTTCTTT
>.|TRBV25-1|.|TRBJ2-6
CASSPVSGANVLTF
TGTGCCAGCAGTCCCGTGAGCGGGGCCAACGTCCTGACTTTC
>.|TRBV25-1|few|TRBJ2-7
CASSVGYEQYF
TGTGCCAGCAGTGTAGGCTACGAGCAGTACTTC
>TRBD2|TRBV6-6|.|TRBJ2-7
CASNERGISYEQYF
TGTGCCAGCAATGAGCGGGGGATCTCCTACGAGCAGTACTTC
>.|TRBV2|.|TRBJ2-1
CASSPRRTGATEQFF
TGTGCCAGCAGTCCAAGACGGACGGGGGCGACTGAGCAGTTCTTC
>.|TRBV6-4|.|TRBJ2-7
CASSLTTMRSYEQYF
TGTGCCAGCAGTTTGACAACGATGAGATCCTACGAGCAGTACTTC